One T cell receptor beta chain is described in this entry. The table came from immunoSEQ multiplex PCR; TCRdb's copy has only in-frame clones and leaves some out. The sample carries about 380,000 clones, about 89% recorded once. The CDR3 spans 15 residues. With V trimmed by 5 bases and J by 0 bases, 3 bases remained unmatched. Germline-derived CDR1 and CDR2 are SNHLY and FYNNEI. This record belongs to a study of blood T cell repertoires in COVID-19. Study-wide background: In each case, the material was cDNA or gDNA derived from T cells, B-cell-depleted T cells, or PBMCs.

This rearrangement joins TRBV2 to TRBJ2-2, with 7 bases identical to TRBD1. Sequences were obtained from peripheral blood. This receptor was identified in a man in his forties with acute or convalescent COVID-19. CDR3: CASSPQGANTGELFF. CDR3 bases: TGTGCCAGCAGTCCGCAGGGGGCGAACACCGGGGAGCTGTTTTTT. The full variable domain, with the rest looked up from reference TRBV2 and TRBJ2-2, is EPEVTQTPSHQVTQMGQEVILRCVPISNHLYFYWYRQILGQKVEFLVSFYNNEISEKSEIFDDQFSVERPDGSNFTLKIRSTKLEDSAMYFCASSPQGANTGELFFGEGSRLTVL.